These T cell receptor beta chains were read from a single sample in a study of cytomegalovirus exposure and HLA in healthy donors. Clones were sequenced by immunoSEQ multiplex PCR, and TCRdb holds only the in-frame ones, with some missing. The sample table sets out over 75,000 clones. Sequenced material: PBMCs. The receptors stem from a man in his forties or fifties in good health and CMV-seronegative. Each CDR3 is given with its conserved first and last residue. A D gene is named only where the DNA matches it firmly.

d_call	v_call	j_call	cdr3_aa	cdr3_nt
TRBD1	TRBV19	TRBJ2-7	CASTETGTGRGEQYF	TGTGCCAGCACGGAGACCGGGACAGGTCGGGGCGAGCAGTACTTC
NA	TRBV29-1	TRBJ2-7	CSGQTVTYEQYF	TGCAGCGGCCAAACAGTAACCTACGAGCAGTACTTC
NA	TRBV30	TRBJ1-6	CAWSVQGASPLHF	TGTGCCTGGAGTGTACAGGGTGCTTCACCCCTCCACTTT
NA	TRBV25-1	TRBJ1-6	CASSEYYLTRPDSPLHF	TGTGCCAGCAGTGAATACTACCTAACGCGCCCTGATTCACCCCTCCACTTT
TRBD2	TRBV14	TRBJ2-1	CASSQAAGGYNEQFF	TGTGCCAGCAGCCAAGCGGCGGGGGGGTACAATGAGCAGTTCTTC
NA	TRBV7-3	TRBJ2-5	CASRLGLAAQGETQYF	TGTGCCAGCCGGCTCGGGCTAGCCGCACAAGGAGAGACCCAGTACTTC
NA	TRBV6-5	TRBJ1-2	CASSPTVIYGYTF	TGTGCCAGCAGCCCGACAGTTATCTATGGCTACACCTTC
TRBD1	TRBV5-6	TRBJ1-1	CASSLLPGQGTTEAFF	TGTGCCAGCAGCTTGCTACCGGGACAGGGGACGACTGAAGCTTTCTTT
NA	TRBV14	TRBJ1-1	CASSQVVFRGSIMNTEAFF	TGTGCCAGCAGCCAAGTAGTGTTCCGGGGGTCCATTATGAACACTGAAGCTTTCTTT
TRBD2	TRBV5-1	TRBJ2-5	CASSLYPRGLAGKETQYF	TGCGCCAGCAGCTTGTACCCACGAGGCCTAGCGGGAAAAGAGACCCAGTACTTC
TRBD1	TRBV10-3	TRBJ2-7	CAISDSGTETYEQYF	TGTGCCATCAGTGATTCCGGGACAGAAACATACGAGCAGTACTTC
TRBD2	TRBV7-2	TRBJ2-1	CASSLGLAGRKRQFF	TGTGCCAGCAGCTTAGGCTTAGCGGGGCGGAAGAGGCAGTTCTTC
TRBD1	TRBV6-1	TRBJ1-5	CASSETRDRRQPQHF	TGTGCCAGCAGTGAAACCCGGGACAGGCGGCAGCCCCAGCATTTT
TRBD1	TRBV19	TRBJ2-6	CATSIGQGAAGANVLTF	TGTGCCACCTCAATCGGACAGGGGGCGGCTGGGGCCAACGTCCTGACTTTC
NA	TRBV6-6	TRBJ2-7	CASSYAPDSYEQYF	TGTGCCAGCAGTTACGCACCCGACAGTTACGAGCAGTACTTC
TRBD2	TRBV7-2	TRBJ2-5	CASSPGGQETQYF	TGTGCCAGCAGCCCCGGGGGGCAAGAGACCCAGTACTTC
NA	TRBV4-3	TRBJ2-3	CASSQALIDTQYF	TGCGCCAGCAGCCAAGCTTTAATAGATACGCAGTATTTT
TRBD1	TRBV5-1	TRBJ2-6	CASSLGTGRSGANVLTF	TGCGCCAGCAGCTTAGGGACAGGGCGATCTGGGGCCAACGTCCTGACTTTC
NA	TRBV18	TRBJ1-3	CASSPSGNTIYF	TGTGCCAGCTCTCCTTCTGGAAACACCATATATTTT
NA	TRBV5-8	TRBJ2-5	CASSLDLETQYF	TGTGCCAGCAGCTTGGATCTGGAGACCCAGTACTTC
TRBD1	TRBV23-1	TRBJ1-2	CASRRGQGANYGYTF	TGCGCCAGCAGACGCGGACAGGGGGCTAACTATGGCTACACCTTC
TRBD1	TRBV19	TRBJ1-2	CASSILFGDSPSNNYGYTF	TGTGCCAGTAGTATATTGTTTGGGGACAGCCCAAGTAATAACTATGGCTACACCTTC
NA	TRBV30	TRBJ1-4	CAWTVRDFGEKLFF	TGTGCCTGGACCGTGAGAGACTTTGGGGAAAAACTGTTTTTT
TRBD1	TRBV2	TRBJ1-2	CASVASGGRATNYGYTF	TGTGCCAGCGTAGCCTCAGGGGGCAGGGCGACTAACTATGGCTACACCTTC
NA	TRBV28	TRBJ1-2	CATPGGQGYGYTF	TGTGCCACCCCCGGGGGGCAGGGGTATGGCTACACCTTC
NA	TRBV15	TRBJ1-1	CATSVTGTEAFF	TGTGCCACCAGCGTGACAGGAACTGAAGCTTTCTTT
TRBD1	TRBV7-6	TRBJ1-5	CASSSHPRGRYQPQHF	TGTGCCAGCAGCTCCCACCCCAGGGGGCGGTATCAGCCCCAGCATTTT
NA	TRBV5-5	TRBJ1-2	CASSLEAYGYTF	TGTGCCAGCAGCCTTGAGGCATATGGCTACACCTTC
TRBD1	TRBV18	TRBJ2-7	CASSPPGQGYEQYF	TGTGCCAGCTCACCCCCAGGACAGGGCTACGAGCAGTACTTC